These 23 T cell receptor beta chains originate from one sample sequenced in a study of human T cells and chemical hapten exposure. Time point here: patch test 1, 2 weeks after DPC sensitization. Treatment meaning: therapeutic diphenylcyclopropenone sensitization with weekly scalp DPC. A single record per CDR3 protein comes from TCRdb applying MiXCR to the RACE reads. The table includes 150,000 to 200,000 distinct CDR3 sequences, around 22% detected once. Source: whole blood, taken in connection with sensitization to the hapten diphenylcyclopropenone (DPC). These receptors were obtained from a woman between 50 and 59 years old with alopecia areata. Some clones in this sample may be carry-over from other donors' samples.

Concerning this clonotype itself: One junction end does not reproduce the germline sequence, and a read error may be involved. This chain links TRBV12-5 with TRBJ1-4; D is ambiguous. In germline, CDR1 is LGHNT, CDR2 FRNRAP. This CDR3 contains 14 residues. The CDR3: CASGLSSTNERLFF. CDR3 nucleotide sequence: TGTGCTAGTGGTTTGAGTTCAACTAATGAAAGACTGTTTTTT. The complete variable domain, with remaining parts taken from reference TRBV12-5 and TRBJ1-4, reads DARVTQTPRHKVTEMGQEVTMRCQPILGHNTVFWYRQTMMQGLELLAYFRNRAPLDDSGMPKDRFSAEMPDATLATLKIQPSEPRDSAVYFCASGLSSTNERLFFGSGTQLSVL.

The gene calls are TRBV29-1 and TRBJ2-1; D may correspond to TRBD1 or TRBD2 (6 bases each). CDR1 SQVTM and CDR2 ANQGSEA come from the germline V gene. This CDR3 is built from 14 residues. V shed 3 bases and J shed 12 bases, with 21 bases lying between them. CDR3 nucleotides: TGCAGCGTTGACTTAGCCGGGGGCGCTCTTGGGCAGTTCTTC. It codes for CSVDLAGGALGQFF.

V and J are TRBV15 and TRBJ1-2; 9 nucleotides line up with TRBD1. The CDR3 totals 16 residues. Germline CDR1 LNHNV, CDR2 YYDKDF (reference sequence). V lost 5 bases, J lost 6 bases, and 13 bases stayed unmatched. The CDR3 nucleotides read TGTGCCACCAGCGGGTACTCCGGGACAGGGAACCATGGCTACACCTTC. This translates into CATSGYSGTGNHGYTF.

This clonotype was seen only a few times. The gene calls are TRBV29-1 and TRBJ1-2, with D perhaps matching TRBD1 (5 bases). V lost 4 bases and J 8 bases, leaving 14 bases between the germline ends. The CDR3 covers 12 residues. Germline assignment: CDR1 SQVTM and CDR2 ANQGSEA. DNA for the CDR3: TGCAGCGTTGCGAAAGGGGCGCGCGGCTACACCTTC. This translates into CSVAKGARGYTF. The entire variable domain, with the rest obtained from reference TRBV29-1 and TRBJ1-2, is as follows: SAVISQKPSRDICQRGTSLTIQCQVDSQVTMMFWYRQQPGQSLTLIATANQGSEATYESGFVIDKFPISRPNLTFSTLTVSNMSPEDSSIYLCSVAKGARGYTFGSGTRLTVV.

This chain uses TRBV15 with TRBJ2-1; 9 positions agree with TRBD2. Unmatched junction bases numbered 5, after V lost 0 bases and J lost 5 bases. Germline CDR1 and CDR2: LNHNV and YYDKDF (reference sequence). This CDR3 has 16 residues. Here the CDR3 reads CATSRDSTSGNNEQFF. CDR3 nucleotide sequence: TGTGCCACCAGCAGAGATTCGACTAGCGGAAACAATGAGCAGTTCTTC. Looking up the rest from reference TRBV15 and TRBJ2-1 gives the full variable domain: DAMVIQNPRYQVTQFGKPVTLSCSQTLNHNVMYWYQQKSSQAPKLLFHYYDKDFNNEADTPDNFQSRRPNTSFCFLDIRSPGLGDTAMYLCATSRDSTSGNNEQFFGPGTRLTVL.

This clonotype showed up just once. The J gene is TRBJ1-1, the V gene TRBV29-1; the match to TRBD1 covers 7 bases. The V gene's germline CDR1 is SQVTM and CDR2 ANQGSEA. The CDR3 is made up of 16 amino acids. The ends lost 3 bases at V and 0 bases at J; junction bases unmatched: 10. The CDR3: CSVEDRNILMNTEAFF. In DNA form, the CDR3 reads TGCAGCGTTGAGGACAGGAATATCCTTATGAACACTGAAGCTTTCTTT.

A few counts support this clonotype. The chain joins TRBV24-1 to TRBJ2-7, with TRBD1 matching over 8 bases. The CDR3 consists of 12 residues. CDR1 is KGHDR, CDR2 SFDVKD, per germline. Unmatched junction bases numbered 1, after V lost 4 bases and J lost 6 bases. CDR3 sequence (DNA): TGTGCCACCAGTGACGGGACAGGCGAGCAGTACTTC. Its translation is CATSDGTGEQYF.

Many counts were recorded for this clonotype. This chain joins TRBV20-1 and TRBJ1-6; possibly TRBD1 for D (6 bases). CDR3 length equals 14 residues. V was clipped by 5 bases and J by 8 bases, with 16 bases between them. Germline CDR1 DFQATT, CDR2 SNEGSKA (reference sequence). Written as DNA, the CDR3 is TGCAGTGCTCCAGGGGCTGCCGGGGATTCACCCCTCCACTTT. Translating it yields CSAPGAAGDSPLHF.

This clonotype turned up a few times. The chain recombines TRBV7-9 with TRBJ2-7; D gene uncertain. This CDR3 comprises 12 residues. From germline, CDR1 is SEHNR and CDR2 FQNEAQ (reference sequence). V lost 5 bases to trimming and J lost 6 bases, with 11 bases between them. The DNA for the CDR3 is TGTGCCAGCAGCCCCCGGCTGGGCGAGCAGTACTTC. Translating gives CASSPRLGEQYF. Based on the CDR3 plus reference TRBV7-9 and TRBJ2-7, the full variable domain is DTGVSQNPRHKITKRGQNVTFRCDPISEHNRLYWYRQTLGQGPEFLTYFQNEAQLEKSRLLSDRFSAERPKGSFSTLEIQRTEQGDSAMYLCASSPRLGEQYFGPGTRLTVT.

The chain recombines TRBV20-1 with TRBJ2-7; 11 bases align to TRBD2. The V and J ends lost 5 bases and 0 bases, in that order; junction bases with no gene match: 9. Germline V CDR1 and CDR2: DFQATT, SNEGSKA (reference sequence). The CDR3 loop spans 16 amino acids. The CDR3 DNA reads TGCAGTGCTCCCGGGACTAGCGGTCCTAGCTCCTACGAGCAGTACTTC. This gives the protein CSAPGTSGPSSYEQYF.

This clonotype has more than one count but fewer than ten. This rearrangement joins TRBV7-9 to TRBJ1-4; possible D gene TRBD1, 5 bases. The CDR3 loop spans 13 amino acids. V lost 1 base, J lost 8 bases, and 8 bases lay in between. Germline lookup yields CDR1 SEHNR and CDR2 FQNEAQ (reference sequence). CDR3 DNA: TGTGCCAGCAGCTTAGGCTGGGGGGAAAAACTGTTTTTT. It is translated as CASSLGWGEKLFF.

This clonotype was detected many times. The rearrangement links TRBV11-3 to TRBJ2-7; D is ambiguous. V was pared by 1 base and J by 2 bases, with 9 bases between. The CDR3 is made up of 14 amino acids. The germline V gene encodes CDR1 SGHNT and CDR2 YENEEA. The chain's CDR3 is CASSLAGRAYEQYF. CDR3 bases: TGTGCCAGCAGCTTAGCCGGTAGAGCCTACGAGCAGTACTTC.

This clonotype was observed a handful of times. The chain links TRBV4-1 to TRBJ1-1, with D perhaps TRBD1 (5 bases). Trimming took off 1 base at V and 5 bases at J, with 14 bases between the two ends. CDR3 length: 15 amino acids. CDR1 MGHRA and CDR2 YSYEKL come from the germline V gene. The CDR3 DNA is TGCGCCAGCAGCCAAGTTAGGGGAAGGAGGACTGAAGCTTTCTTT. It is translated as CASSQVRGRRTEAFF.

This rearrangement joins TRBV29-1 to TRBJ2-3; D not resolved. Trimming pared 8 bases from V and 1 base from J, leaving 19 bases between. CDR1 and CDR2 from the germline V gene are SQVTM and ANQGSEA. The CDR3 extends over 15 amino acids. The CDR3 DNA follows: TGCAGCATCAGTGAGCTGGGGTCCGGCACAGATACGCAGTATTTT. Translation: CSISELGSGTDTQYF.

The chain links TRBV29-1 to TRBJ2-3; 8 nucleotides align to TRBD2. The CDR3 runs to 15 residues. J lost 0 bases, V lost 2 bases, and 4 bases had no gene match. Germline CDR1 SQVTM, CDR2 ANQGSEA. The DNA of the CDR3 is TGCAGCGTTGAACTTCCGGGAGGGAGCACAGATACGCAGTATTTT. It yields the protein CSVELPGGSTDTQYF.

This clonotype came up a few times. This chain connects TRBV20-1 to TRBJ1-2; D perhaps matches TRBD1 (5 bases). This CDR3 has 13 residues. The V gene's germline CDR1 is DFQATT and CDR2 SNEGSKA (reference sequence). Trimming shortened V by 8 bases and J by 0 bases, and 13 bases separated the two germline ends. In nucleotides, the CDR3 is TGCAGTATTAGGGGCGGAACTAACTATGGCTACACCTTC. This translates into CSIRGGTNYGYTF.

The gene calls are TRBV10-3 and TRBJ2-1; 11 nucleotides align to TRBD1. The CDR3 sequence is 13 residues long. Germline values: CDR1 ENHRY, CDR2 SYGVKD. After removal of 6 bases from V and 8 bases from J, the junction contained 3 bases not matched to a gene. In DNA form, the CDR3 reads TGTGCCATCAGGCCGGGACAGGGGGATGAGCAGTTCTTC. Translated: CAIRPGQGDEQFF.

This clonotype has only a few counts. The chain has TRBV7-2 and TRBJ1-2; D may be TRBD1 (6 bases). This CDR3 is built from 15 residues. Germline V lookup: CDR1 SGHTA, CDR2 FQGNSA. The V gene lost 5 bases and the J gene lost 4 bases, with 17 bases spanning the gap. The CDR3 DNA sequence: TGTGCCAGCAGCCACCGTGGGGGGCGCGGCTATGGCTACACCTTC. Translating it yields CASSHRGGRGYGYTF.

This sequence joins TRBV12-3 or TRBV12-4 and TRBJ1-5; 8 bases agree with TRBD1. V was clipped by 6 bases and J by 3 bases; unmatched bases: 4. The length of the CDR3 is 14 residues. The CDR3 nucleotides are TGTGCCAGCAGCAGGGGACAGGTCAATCAGCCCCAGCATTTT. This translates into CASSRGQVNQPQHF.

The CDR3 sequence: CASSFRGHPEETQYF. CDR3 bases: TGCGCCAGCAGCTTCAGGGGACACCCCGAAGAGACCCAGTACTTC. The chain uses TRBV5-1 and TRBJ2-5; TRBD1 is a possible D gene (6 bases). V lost 2 bases and J 3 bases, leaving 14 bases between the germline ends. Germline values: CDR1 SGHRS, CDR2 YFSETQ. The CDR3 is 15 amino acids.

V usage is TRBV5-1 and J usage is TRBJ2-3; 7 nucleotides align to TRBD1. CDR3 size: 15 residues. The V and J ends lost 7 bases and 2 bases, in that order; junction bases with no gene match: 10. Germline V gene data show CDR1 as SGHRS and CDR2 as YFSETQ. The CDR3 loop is CASEDRWATTDTQYF. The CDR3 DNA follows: TGCGCCAGCGAGGACAGGTGGGCTACCACAGATACGCAGTATTTT.

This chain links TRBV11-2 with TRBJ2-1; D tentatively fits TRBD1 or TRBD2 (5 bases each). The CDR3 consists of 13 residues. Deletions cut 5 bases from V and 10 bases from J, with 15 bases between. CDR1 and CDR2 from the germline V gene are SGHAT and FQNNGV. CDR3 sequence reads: CASSPGRGLEQFF. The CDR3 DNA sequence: TGTGCCAGCAGCCCGGGGCGCGGACTCGAGCAGTTCTTC.

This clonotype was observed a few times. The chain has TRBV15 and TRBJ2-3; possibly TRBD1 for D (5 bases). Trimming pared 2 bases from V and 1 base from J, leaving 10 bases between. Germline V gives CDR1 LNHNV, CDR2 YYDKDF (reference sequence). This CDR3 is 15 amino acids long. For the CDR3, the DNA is TGTGCCACCAGCAGATTAACAGGAGGCACAGATACGCAGTATTTT. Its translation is CATSRLTGGTDTQYF.